The sample holds a few counts of the clone carrying this TCR beta chain. Antigen unknown. This record comes from a study of PD-L1 blockade in urothelial cancer. Study as a whole: A median blood sample held about 150,000 T cells and around 80,000 unique TCRs.

The CDR3 contains 17 residues. Spiking of synthetic TCR analog templates was performed in each PCR. The assay was immunoSEQ multiplex PCR, and TCRdb's table has in-frame clones only and misses some. The sample includes about 80,000 clones, about 90% of them seen just once. Patients yielded 1 to 8 samples each, pretreatment and on-treatment. Points from the study as a whole: Sub-median blood TCR clonality before treatment predicted longer survival.

This sequence originates from a woman aged 70-85 years with urothelial cancer. The sequencing here drew on PBMCs, taken around atezolizumab (anti-PD-L1) treatment. The chain joins TRBV21-1 to TRBJ1-1; TRBD1 was called by the table and not checked on the DNA. TRBV21-1 is a listed pseudogene. DNA of the CDR3: TGTGCCAGCAGCAAAAATGACAGGGGGAGCGTGAACACTGAAGCTTTCTTT. Its translation: CASSKNDRGSVNTEAFF.